This TCR beta chain comes out of a study of technical replicates of blood from a handful of donors. Per the germline V gene, CDR1 is SNHLY and CDR2 is FYNNEI. There are 13 residues in the CDR3. Deletions cut 6 bases from V and 5 bases from J, with 11 bases between. Data came from immunoSEQ multiplex PCR; TCRdb stores just in-frame clones and leaves some out. This sample has over 70,000 clones, with 90% to 95% found just once. This TCR derives from a human donor in good health. This sequence joins TRBV2 and TRBJ1-3; the D is unclear. Sequencing was performed on T cells isolated from PBMCs. The CDR3 protein is CASSPGMRNTIYF. CDR3 in DNA: TGTGCCAGCAGCCCAGGAATGAGAAACACCATATATTTT.